This T cell receptor beta chain was recorded in a study of T cell responses to AZD1222 COVID-19 vaccine. Findings and limits, study-wide: Within unmutated variant regions lay the reported targets of nearly half of spike-specific TCRs. Researchers took repertoire samples only after the peak T cell response had come. Donors, mostly white British, included more females; clonal diversity was possibly underestimated.

Only in-frame clones appear in the TCRdb table, and some are missing; sequencing was by immunoSEQ multiplex PCR. The table records about 140,000 clones, more than 80% of them present only once. Of note for this clone: Its antigen remains unidentified.

The material was peripheral blood, obtained on day 0 of AZD1222 vaccination. The sequence was collected from an adult in good health.

The CDR3 region is CASSYSKGTYEQYF. CDR3 sequence (DNA): TGTGCCAGCAGTTACTCGAAGGGGACCTACGAGCAGTACTTC. The V gene is TRBV6-2 or TRBV6-3, the J gene TRBJ2-7; TRBD1 is a possible D gene (5 bases). The V end was cut by 0 bases, the J end by 2 bases, with 8 bases between. CDR1 and CDR2 from the germline V gene are MNHEY and SVGEGT. The CDR3 sequence is 14 residues long.